This T cell receptor beta chain was observed in a study of response to subunit inactivated influenza vaccine. CDR3 length: 12 amino acids. Trimming removed 2 bases at V and 7 bases at J, with 8 bases between. From germline, CDR1 is MNHEY and CDR2 SVGEGT. TCRdb re-called the RT-PCR reads through MiXCR, storing one row per CDR3 protein. Here the sample spans some 550,000 distinct CDR3 sequences, under 30% being singletons. The same data also went into a second study, on T cells expressing NK-cell markers. That source reports: UMIs were included in TCR beta cDNA generated by 5'RACE template switching. Whether expanded NKG2C-expressing T cell clones recognize HCMV is unknown.

The clonotype comes from a man in his forties or fifties who received an inactivated influenza vaccine. The chain is built from TRBV6-2 or TRBV6-3 and TRBJ2-5; D unresolved. Specimen: CD4+ T cells sorted from PBMCs, collected roughly 12 days after vaccination. The CDR3: CASSYGHGTQYF. CDR3 DNA sequence: TGTGCCAGCAGTTACGGCCACGGGACCCAGTACTTC.